The clone carrying this T cell receptor beta chain came up many times. Its antigen remains unidentified. Synthesis of cDNA was accomplished via 5'RACE employing 10-nucleotide random UMIs. Sequencing runs each yielded over 160 million TCR-beta sequences from 15-18 subjects. TCRdb analysed the 5' RACE reads with MiXCR anew, one entry per CDR3 protein. Here the sample spans about 74,000 distinct CDR3 sequences, 4% to 6% being singletons. The data are from a study of neurological immune-mediated disorders. Overall study: Relapsing-remitting disease was seen in about 90% of the roughly 35 multiple sclerosis patients, and secondary progressive disease was seen in 3. Study conclusions and caveats: Phylogenetic grouping assigned the repertoires of 18 of 34 multiple sclerosis patients to a single cluster of related CDR3 sequences. This cluster may be a repertoire-level signature.

V was cut by 4 bases and J by 4 bases, with 18 bases left in between. The CDR3 runs to 16 residues. The germline gives CDR1 SGHRS, CDR2 YFSETQ. Sequenced input: PBMCs. The receptor was isolated from a man aged 18 to 35 with multiple sclerosis. The chain links TRBV5-1 to TRBJ1-3; D may be TRBD1 (5 bases). The CDR3 region is CASSAMYGTSGNTIYF. The CDR3 DNA is TGCGCCAGCAGCGCAATGTACGGGACGTCAGGAAACACCATATATTTT.